The 20 T cell receptor beta chains presented below share a single source sample, sequenced in a study of cytomegalovirus exposure and HLA in healthy donors (dated 2017 in TCRdb). The library was obtained by the immunoSEQ multiplex PCR assay. A mixture of 60 forward primers for TCR Vbeta segments and 13 reverse primers for TCR Jbeta segments was used in the multiplex PCR. The table was pulled from immuneACCESS by TCRdb, which kept in-frame rearrangements only. Such tables lose some clones; where checked, under half of the loss comes from unresolved V genes, and the rest has no known cause. Across this sample there are roughly 200,000 clones, with roughly 84% seen only once. Around 1.7% of the sample is taken by the ten largest. The specimen sequenced was PBMCs. The receptors here all came from a man aged 50 or older in good health and CMV-seronegative.

The chain joins TRBV5-1 to TRBJ2-7; D is perhaps TRBD1 (6 bases). Germline V gives CDR1 SGHRS, CDR2 YFSETQ. Trimming stripped 3 bases from V and 5 bases from J, with 15 bases between. CDR3 length: 14 amino acids. Here the CDR3 DNA reads TGCGCCAGCAGCTCCGGGACATTTTATGACGAGCAGTACTTC. It yields the protein CASSSGTFYDEQYF. The full variable domain, in which reference TRBV5-1 and TRBJ2-7 provide the parts outside the CDR3, is KAGVTQTPRYLIKTRGQQVTLSCSPISGHRSVSWYQQTPGQGLQFLFEYFSETQRNKGNFPGRFSGRQFSNSRSEMNVSTLELGDSALYLCASSSGTFYDEQYFGPGTRLTVT.

A few counts support this clone. This chain joins TRBV6-4 and TRBJ1-4, with D possibly being TRBD1 (5 bases). Germline CDR1 and CDR2: MRHNA and SNTAGT. This CDR3 region has 15 residues. The V end lost 3 bases, the J end lost 7 bases, and 15 bases lay between the germline ends. The CDR3 sequence is CASSDGQGSVEKLFF. The CDR3 bases are TGTGCCAGCAGTGATGGTCAGGGATCGGTTGAAAAACTGTTTTTT.

This clone is termed medium-sized. The gene calls are TRBV11-2 and TRBJ2-3; possible D gene TRBD2, 7 bases. Germline-derived CDR1 and CDR2 are SGHAT and FQNNGV. V was trimmed by 3 bases and J by 4 bases, leaving 11 bases between them. CDR3 length equals 14 residues. CDR3 loop: CASSFWGGADTQYF. The CDR3 coding sequence is TGTGCCAGCAGCTTTTGGGGGGGCGCAGATACGCAGTATTTT.

The chain recombines TRBV2 with TRBJ1-5, with 8 bases fitting TRBD1. The germline V gene has CDR1 SNHLY and CDR2 FYNNEI. CDR3 length equals 16 residues. V lost 6 bases and J lost 3; bases outside the gene matches: 10. This CDR3 is CASSERQGKINQPQHF. For the CDR3, the DNA is TGTGCCAGCAGCGAACGACAGGGGAAGATCAATCAGCCCCAGCATTTT.

V is TRBV29-1 and J is TRBJ2-3; TRBD2 might be the D (5 bases). From germline, CDR1 is SQVTM and CDR2 ANQGSEA. V shed 3 bases and J shed 6 bases, with 16 bases lying between them. This CDR3 contains 14 residues. CDR3 nucleotide sequence: TGCAGCGTTGATATACCCACGGGGTGGGATACGCAGTATTTT. It codes for CSVDIPTGWDTQYF.

This clone was seen once. The CDR3 region has the DNA TGTGCCAGTAGTGCCCGGCTAGCGGGAGGCAGGGATGAGCAGTTCTTC. Its translation is CASSARLAGGRDEQFF. The J gene is TRBJ2-1, the V gene TRBV19, with 11 bases lining up with TRBD2. This CDR3 comprises 16 residues. Germline V lookup: CDR1 LNHDA, CDR2 SQIVND (reference sequence). Trimming removed 5 bases from V and 8 bases from J; junction bases left unmatched: 11.

V and J are TRBV28 and TRBJ2-7; 8 nucleotides align to TRBD2. J was trimmed by 3 bases and V by 7 bases; bases with no gene match: 5. Germline CDR1 and CDR2: MDHEN and SYDVKM. The CDR3 is made up of 13 amino acids. The CDR3 DNA sequence: TGTGCCAGCATAAGCAGCGGGGGCTACGAGCAGTACTTC. Protein product: CASISSGGYEQYF.

This clone was recorded a few times. The J gene is TRBJ2-7, the V gene TRBV2, with D possibly matching TRBD2 (6 bases). Germline V gene lookup returns CDR1 SNHLY and CDR2 FYNNEI. The CDR3 totals 12 residues. CDR3 bases: TGTGTCACCTTGGGAGGCGGGAAGGAGCAGTACTTC. Protein: CVTLGGGKEQYF.

The chain couples TRBV7-2 to TRBJ2-6; no firm D call. Per germline, CDR1 SGHTA and CDR2 FQGNSA. V lost 7 bases to trimming and J lost 10 bases, with 14 bases between them. CDR3 length: 13 amino acids. The CDR3 is CASTPSLRNVLTF. The CDR3 DNA is TGTGCCAGCACCCCGTCACTTCGGAACGTCCTGACTTTC.

This clone was seen only once. The CDR3: CASSMSPSLRLAGDIRPPLDTQYF. In DNA, the CDR3 is TGTGCCAGTAGTATGAGCCCCTCACTAAGACTAGCGGGAGATATCAGGCCCCCCCTAGATACGCAGTATTTT. The rearrangement uses TRBV19 and TRBJ2-3; 12 bases line up with TRBD2. V was clipped by 3 bases and J by 5 bases; unmatched bases: 30. Germline CDR1 is LNHDA and CDR2 is SQIVND (reference sequence). This CDR3 spans 24 amino acids.

The rearrangement links TRBV28 to TRBJ2-7; tentatively, D is TRBD2 (6 bases). CDR3 length equals 14 residues. CDR1 and CDR2 (germline): MDHEN, SYDVKM. The V end lost 7 bases, the J end lost 5 bases, and 18 bases lay between the germline ends. The CDR3 nucleotides are TGTGCCAGCAAGGAGGGGCAGGGAGGCCACGAGCAGTACTTC. It codes for CASKEGQGGHEQYF.

The J gene is TRBJ2-3, the V gene TRBV9; D call uncertain. Trimming left V 4 bases short and J 0 bases short, with 12 bases between. Germline CDR1 and CDR2: SGDLS and YYNGEE. The CDR3 is made up of 15 amino acids. This chain's CDR3 is CASSLTPGSTDTQYF. The CDR3 DNA reads TGTGCCAGCAGCTTAACCCCCGGGAGCACAGATACGCAGTATTTT. The full variable domain, completed using reference TRBV9 and TRBJ2-3, is DSGVTQTPKHLITATGQRVTLRCSPRSGDLSVYWYQQSLDQGLQFLIQYYNGEERAKGNILERFSAQQFPDLHSELNLSSLELGDSALYFCASSLTPGSTDTQYFGPGTRLTVL.

Only a few counts were recorded for this clone. The chain employs TRBV30 and TRBJ2-3; TRBD2 matches 9 bases. The V segment lost 3 bases and the J segment 2 bases; nucleotides outside the gene matches: 12. Germline-derived CDR1 and CDR2 are GTSNPN and SVGIG (reference sequence). This CDR3 region has 17 residues. The DNA of the CDR3 is TGTGCCTGGAGCCTTCGACGAGCGGGAGGCGTCACAGATACGCAGTATTTT. Encoded protein: CAWSLRRAGGVTDTQYF.

The chain recombines TRBV19 with TRBJ2-1, with 14 bases that match TRBD2. After removal of 5 bases from V and 2 bases from J, the junction contained 11 bases not matched to a gene. The CDR3 covers 19 residues. Germline-derived CDR1 and CDR2 are LNHDA and SQIVND (reference sequence). CDR3 nucleotide sequence: TGTGCCAGTAGTTCGTCGTCGGGACTAGCGGGAGATCCCTACAATGAGCAGTTCTTC. This codes for CASSSSSGLAGDPYNEQFF.

The rearrangement uses TRBV6-5 and TRBJ2-1; a possible D gene is TRBD1 (6 bases). Trimming shortened V by 6 bases and J by 2 bases, and 14 bases separated the two germline ends. Germline CDR1 and CDR2: MNHEY and SVGAGI. This CDR3 region has 15 residues. CDR3 nucleotide sequence: TGTGCCAGCAGGGAGAGACAGGTTACCTACAATGAGCAGTTCTTC. This translates into CASRERQVTYNEQFF.

The chain uses TRBV30 and TRBJ1-4; 7 bases fit TRBD1. CDR1 is GTSNPN, CDR2 SVGIG, per germline (reference sequence). V lost 3 bases, J lost 6 bases, and 4 bases stayed unmatched. The CDR3 extends over 13 amino acids. CDR3 nucleotide sequence: TGTGCCTGGAGCGAGGGGGCACATGAAAAACTGTTTTTT. This encodes CAWSEGAHEKLFF.

The chain uses TRBV30 and TRBJ2-5; 9 bases agree with TRBD2. The germline V gene has CDR1 GTSNPN and CDR2 SVGIG (reference sequence). There are 15 residues in the CDR3. V shed 1 base, J shed 4 bases, and the junction held 7 bases outside the gene matches. CDR3 in DNA: TGTGCCTGGAGTGGATTAGCGGGAGATGGAGAGACCCAGTACTTC. Translation gives CAWSGLAGDGETQYF. The full variable domain, its missing parts supplied by reference TRBV30 and TRBJ2-5, is SQTIHQWPATLVQPVGSPLSLECTVEGTSNPNLYWYRQAAGRGLQLLFYSVGIGQISSEVPQNLSASRPQDRQFILSSKKLLLSDSGFYLCAWSGLAGDGETQYFGPGTRLLVL.

This clone was detected a few times. The chain links TRBV7-9 to TRBJ2-2; TRBD2 agrees at 10 bases. In germline, CDR1 is SEHNR, CDR2 FQNEAQ (reference sequence). The CDR3 is 17 residues long. Trimming cost V 4 bases and J 5 bases; bases outside gene matches: 10. The CDR3: CASSSPSGRYYTGELFF. CDR3 sequence (DNA): TGTGCCAGCAGCTCCCCTAGCGGGAGATATTATACCGGGGAGCTGTTTTTT. Full variable domain (rest looked up from reference TRBV7-9 and TRBJ2-2): DTGVSQNPRHKITKRGQNVTFRCDPISEHNRLYWYRQTLGQGPEFLTYFQNEAQLEKSRLLSDRFSAERPKGSFSTLEIQRTEQGDSAMYLCASSSPSGRYYTGELFFGEGSRLTVL.

This chain joins TRBV7-2 and TRBJ2-1, with TRBD1 matching 8 bases. V shed 4 bases and J 2 bases; nucleotides not matched to a gene: 4. The CDR3 has 15 amino acids. The germline CDR1 and CDR2 sequences are SGHTA and FQGNSA. CDR3 nucleotide sequence: TGTGCCAGCAGCTATGACAGGGGTCCCTACAATGAGCAGTTCTTC. Its translation: CASSYDRGPYNEQFF.

The V gene is TRBV27, the J gene TRBJ1-3; D possibly corresponds to TRBD1 (6 bases). CDR1 MNHEY and CDR2 SMNVEV come from the germline V gene (reference sequence). This CDR3 spans 15 amino acids. V lost 5 bases to trimming and J lost 0 bases, with 11 bases between them. Here the CDR3 DNA reads TGTGCCAGCAGTGGGGGCTCAACCTCTGGAAACACCATATATTTT. Its translation: CASSGGSTSGNTIYF.